This is a list of T cell receptor beta chains from one sample in a study of blood T cells in healthy people across ages. From the 5' RACE reads, TCRdb called clonotypes with MiXCR, one entry per CDR3 protein. The sample has just under 900,000 distinct CDR3 sequences, 29% seen once. Sequenced material: blood. All receptors come from a woman of 80 years or more in good health. The CDR3 runs from the conserved cysteine through the conserved F or W. Each record gives: V gene, CDR3 protein.

V gene: TRBV4-3; CDR3 protein: CASSHLQGSSYNEQYF
V gene: TRBV20-1; CDR3 protein: CSARAPYNEQFF
V gene: TRBV7-9; CDR3 protein: CASSLYRGPGTEAFF
V gene: TRBV7-2; CDR3 protein: CAGSLEKGPPHYEQYF
V gene: TRBV28; CDR3 protein: CASSPGDLREQYF
V gene: TRBV20-1; CDR3 protein: CSARDQGLAGAKNIQYF
V gene: TRBV20-1; CDR3 protein: CSAGTGVGEKPFF
V gene: TRBV7-2; CDR3 protein: CASRGGPYAVNYGYTF
V gene: TRBV27; CDR3 protein: CASRTTGYHTDTQYF
V gene: TRBV4-2; CDR3 protein: CASSQEELGGPTDTQYF
V gene: TRBV12-3/TRBV12-4; CDR3 protein: CASTAGTGSYEQYF
V gene: TRBV5-6; CDR3 protein: CASSYRTSGGYPQETQYF
V gene: TRBV3-1; CDR3 protein: CASSPMGREQYF
V gene: TRBV7-2; CDR3 protein: CASSWGGGTSYGYTF
V gene: TRBV7-2; CDR3 protein: CASSLVRWETQYF
V gene: TRBV6-2/TRBV6-3; CDR3 protein: CASSLQTAGTEAFF
V gene: TRBV5-1; CDR3 protein: CASSSGQAGPDTQYF
V gene: TRBV3-1; CDR3 protein: CASSQDFVAKNIQYF
V gene: TRBV5-1; CDR3 protein: CASSTGEAFPTGANVLTF
V gene: TRBV7-9; CDR3 protein: CASSFYRGLTDTQYF
V gene: TRBV15; CDR3 protein: CATSRDQGNEKLFF